This T cell receptor (beta chain) was captured in a study of tissue T cells after allogeneic stem cell transplantation (dated by TCRdb to between 2021 and 2022). Study-level background: The study profiled TCR beta repertoires in many tissues obtained from research autopsies of patients with and without GVHD, and also in mouse models of GVHD. The human arm was conducted as a prospective observational study, and neither blinding nor randomization was performed.

The germline V gene yields KGHTA for CDR1 and FQNQQP for CDR2. Inclusive of the bounding cysteine and phenylalanine, the CDR3 is 14 residues long. The CDR3 was read in part: 39 bases, with the frame set at base 1. Library generation was performed with the immunoSEQ multiplex PCR assay. TCRbeta CDR3 sequencing was done by Adaptive Biotechnologies at survey depth, reporting CDR3 sequences, V/J genes, productive frequency and template counts. Amplification of TCR beta CDR3 regions was performed from genomic DNA rather than from RNA. As for how the authors treated the data: Jensen-Shannon divergence was used to quantify pairwise repertoire overlap between tissues, with a value of 1 meaning complete divergence and a value of 0 meaning identical repertoires. Based on pairwise JSD values, tissues were grouped by single-linkage agglomerative hierarchical clustering, and the results were shown as dendrograms. GLIPH2 was applied to all patient samples using simulation_depth 1000, kmer_min_depth 3, and cdr3_length_cutoff 8, and only groups with more than two unique CDR3s were retained. A standardized tissue-overlap score was calculated by extrapolating Jaccard GLIPH-group overlap across patients to a standard repertoire size of 1000 clones. Associations of diversity with clinical or experimental variables used linear mixed-effect models with tissue fixed effects and individual random effects. TCRdb re-hosts the immuneACCESS table, in-frame sequences only. Its copies lack some clones; in the studies checked, an unresolved V gene accounts for under half of them, and the cause for the rest is not known. V, J and clone size are taken as reported in that table, and D and trimming were inferred from the DNA itself. Across this sample there are thousands of clones, with about 46% seen only once. The ten largest clones add up to roughly 3.5% of the sample.

Concerning this clone: The target of this receptor is not known. Note that gene names and germline sequences for this receptor are mouse ones. Read coverage stops 1 residue before the CDR3 terminus; the germline J gene supplies the remainder.

What the study reported, not specific to this receptor: Only a few T cell clones appeared in more than one patient, yet motif-based clustering showed tissue-specific repertoire signatures that were shared between patients. Sampling depth was acknowledged as a limitation, and the patient cohort was both small and clinically heterogeneous. In both patients and mice, T cells from blood and spleen picked up only a limited part of the TCR repertoire that was detected in tissues. Which tissue TCRs were alloreactive or antigen-specific was not determined in the study, and some clones might have been persisting host cells. Within patients, how anatomically similar tissues were was a major factor shaping TCR repertoire composition, regardless of disease or transplant status.

The time point tag for this specimen amounts to: mouse harvest day 7 after allogeneic transplant. Mouse grafts consisting of 10^7 T-cell-depleted bone marrow cells combined with 10^6 splenic CD5+ T cells were administered by tail vein injection. Mouse GVHD was modeled in a major MHC-mismatch B6 (H2b) into BALB/c (H2d) model, with tissues profiled at day 7 or 14. On day 7 or 14 post-transplant, mouse tissues and retro-orbital blood were harvested with separate sterile tools for each animal, and livers were flushed beforehand. Before genomic DNA isolation with the DNeasy Blood & Tissue Kit, mouse tissues were minced using razor blades in buffered saline.

Sequenced input: gut tissue. The V gene is TRBV23 and the J gene is TRBJ2-5; the table's D gene call, TRBD1, was not cross checked with the DNA. This sequence was found in a female BALB/c mouse given C57BL/6 T cells with graft-versus-host disease after an allogeneic hematopoietic cell transplant. The CDR3 in this case is CSSSIQINQDTQYF. CDR3 DNA, as far as it was read: TGCTCCAGCAGTATACAGATTAACCAAGACACCCAGTAC.